This T cell receptor (beta chain) was identified in a study of OX40 agonist ivuxolimab in advanced cancers. Study-wide results and caveats: CD8+ T cells were the subset that, on average, had more expanded clones than CD4+.

The protocol was immunoSEQ multiplex PCR, while the TCRdb copy is restricted to in-frame clones and leaves out a portion. The sample lists around 33,000 clones, approximately 89% occurring once. In the case of this clone: What it binds is unknown.

Per the germline V gene, CDR1 is MNHEY and CDR2 is SVGAGI. Between the trimmed V and J ends, which lost 2 bases and 9 bases, there was a span of 16 bases. The CDR3 extends over 14 amino acids. This clonotype was obtained from an adult with an advanced solid tumor such as melanoma, head and neck, liver or kidney cancer. The sample was CD4+ or CD8+ T cells sorted from blood, taken in a trial of the OX40 agonist ivuxolimab. J is TRBJ1-2 and V is TRBV6-5; no clear D. The CDR3 coding sequence is TGTGCCAGCAGTTACACGGGCGGGGAGCCTAGCTACACCTTC. Translating it yields CASSYTGGEPSYTF.